Below, 3 T cell receptor beta chains from the same sample are listed, as sequenced in a study of shared clonotypes between healthy human individuals (TCRdb year 2020). The library was prepared using the immunoSEQ multiplex PCR assay. TCRdb obtained this table from immuneACCESS and retained in-frame rearrangements with V and J assigned. These tables miss some clones; where compared with another copy, unresolved V genes account for less than half of the shortfall, and the remainder is unexplained. The sample yields around 690,000 clones; about 90% were counted once. The ten biggest clones cover 34% of the sample. Specimen: memory CD8+ T cells from PBMCs. What the cell subset or site label conveys for this sample: CD45RO+ cells pooled with CCR7-negative TemRA cells. All receptors come from a man between 18 and 35 years old in good health. Some clones in this sample may be carry-over from other donors' samples.

The rearrangement links TRBV7-6 to TRBJ1-2; D ambiguous. CDR3 length: 14 amino acids. CDR1 and CDR2 (germline): SGHVS, FNYEAQ. Trimming took off 5 bases at V and 8 bases at J, with 18 bases between the two ends. This CDR3 reads CASSRNSAIEGYTF. CDR3 DNA: TGTGCCAGCAGCCGTAATTCTGCGATCGAAGGCTACACCTTC.

The chain links TRBV7-8 to TRBJ2-4; D call uncertain. V lost 1 base, J lost 5 bases, and 6 bases lay in between. The CDR3 runs to 13 residues. Per the germline V gene, CDR1 is SGHVS and CDR2 is FQNEAQ. CDR3 region: CASSLDGENIQYF. The CDR3 region has the DNA TGTGCCAGCAGCTTAGACGGAGAAAACATTCAGTACTTC. Based on the CDR3 plus reference TRBV7-8 and TRBJ2-4, the full variable domain is GAGVSQSPRYKVAKRGQDVALRCDPISGHVSLFWYQQALGQGPEFLTYFQNEAQLDKSGLPSDRFFAERPEGSVSTLKIQRTQQEDSAVYLCASSLDGENIQYFGAGTRLSVL.

The rearrangement joins TRBV9 to TRBJ2-2, with no clear D. Germline V gene data show CDR1 as SGDLS and CDR2 as YYNGEE. Trimming took off 0 bases at V and 4 bases at J, with 13 bases between the two ends. This CDR3 has 16 residues. The CDR3 DNA follows: TGTGCCAGCAGCGTAGCGGTCCGCGAAGGCACCGGGGAGCTGTTTTTT. It translates to CASSVAVREGTGELFF.